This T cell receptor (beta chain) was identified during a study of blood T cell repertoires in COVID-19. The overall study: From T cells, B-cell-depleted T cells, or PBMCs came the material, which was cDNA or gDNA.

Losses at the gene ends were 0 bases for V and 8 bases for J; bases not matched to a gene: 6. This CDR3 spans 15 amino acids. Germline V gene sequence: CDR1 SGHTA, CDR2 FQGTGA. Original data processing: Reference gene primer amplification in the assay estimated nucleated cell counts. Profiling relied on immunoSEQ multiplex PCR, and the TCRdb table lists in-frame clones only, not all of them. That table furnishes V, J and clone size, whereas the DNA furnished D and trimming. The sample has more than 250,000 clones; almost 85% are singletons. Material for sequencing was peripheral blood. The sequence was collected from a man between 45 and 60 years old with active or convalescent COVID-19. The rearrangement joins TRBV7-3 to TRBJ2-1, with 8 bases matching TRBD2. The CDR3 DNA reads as TGTGCCAGCAGCTTAACAGGAGGACTAGCAGATGAGCAGTTCTTC. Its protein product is CASSLTGGLADEQFF.